This TCR beta chain was sequenced for a study of beta chain features in type 1 diabetes. Study observations and caveats: Still unanswered here is whether HLA type influences TCRB rearrangement. Patients with type 1 diabetes carried fewer insertions and had more deletions at their VDJ junctions.

Of note for this clone: Its specificity is not known.

CDR3 length: 14 amino acids. Germline values: CDR1 ENHRY, CDR2 SYGVKD. Trimming shortened V by 1 base and J by 11 bases, and 17 bases separated the two germline ends. As every portion of the isolated RNA was reverse transcribed, the sequencing read expressed TCRB transcripts. TCRdb keeps only in-frame clones here, not all; method: immunoSEQ multiplex PCR. This table holds some 230,000 clones, 7.5% to 10% found once. Blood was collected once per donor into heparin, averaging approximately 110 mL. Each of the CD4+ naive, central memory, regulatory and stem cell-like memory populations was sorted via CD45RO/CCR7/CD25/CD127/CD95/CD27.

Specimen: naive CD4+ T cells from blood. The chain uses TRBV10-3 and TRBJ1-1, with unresolved D. The TCR comes from a young woman in good health. This CDR3 reads CAISEYEEDVGAFF. The CDR3 bases are TGTGCCATCAGTGAGTACGAGGAGGATGTAGGGGCTTTCTTT.